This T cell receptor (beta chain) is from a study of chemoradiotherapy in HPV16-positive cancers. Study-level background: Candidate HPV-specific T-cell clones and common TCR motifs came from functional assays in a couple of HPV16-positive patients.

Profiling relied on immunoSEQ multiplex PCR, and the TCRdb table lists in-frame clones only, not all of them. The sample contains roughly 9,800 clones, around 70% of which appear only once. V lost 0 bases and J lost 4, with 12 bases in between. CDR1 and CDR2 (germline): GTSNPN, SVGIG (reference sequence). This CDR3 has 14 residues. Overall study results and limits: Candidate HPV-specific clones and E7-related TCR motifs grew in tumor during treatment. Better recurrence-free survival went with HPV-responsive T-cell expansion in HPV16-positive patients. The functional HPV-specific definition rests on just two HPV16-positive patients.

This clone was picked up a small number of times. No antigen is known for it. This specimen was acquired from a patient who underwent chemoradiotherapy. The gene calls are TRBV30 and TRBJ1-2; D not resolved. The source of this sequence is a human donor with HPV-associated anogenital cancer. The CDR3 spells CAWSVPSRSYGYTF. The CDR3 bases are TGTGCCTGGAGTGTACCGTCACGGAGCTATGGCTACACCTTC.